This T cell receptor beta chain was recovered during a study of shared clonotypes between healthy human individuals. Looking at the study overall: A donor's plate count was three for CD4 naive and three for CD4 memory; CD8 naive had two and CD8 memory one.

Naive CD45RA+ and memory CD45RA-negative subsets were split from CD4+ cells. V lost 5 bases, J lost 4 bases, and 15 bases lay in between. Looked up from germline, CDR1 is LNHDA and CDR2 is SQIVND (reference sequence). This CDR3 has 14 residues. Using about 220 ng DNA, approximately 30,000 T cell genomes, the sorted-subset replicate PCRs were run. Assay used: immunoSEQ multiplex PCR; TCRdb lists only in-frame clones, some missing. The sample carries about 2.4 million clones, roughly nine tenths recorded once. The V and J genes are TRBV19 and TRBJ2-7; D is perhaps TRBD2 (6 bases). The sequence derives from a man between 18 and 29 years old in good health. Material for sequencing was naive CD4+ T cells sorted from blood. Stated subset: CD45RA+ positively selected. The CDR3 is CASSPTGTGYEQYF. Here the CDR3 DNA reads TGTGCCAGTAGTCCCACTGGGACTGGTTACGAGCAGTACTTC.